This T cell receptor (beta chain) was recovered during a study of blood T cell repertoires in COVID-19. Study-level background: Sites in the United States, Italy and Spain provided acute and convalescent COVID-19 samples. T cells, B-cell-depleted T cells, or PBMCs provided the cDNA or gDNA that served as material.

In the study's own analysis: Amplifying reference gene primers gave estimates of nucleated cell counts. The data were produced by immunoSEQ multiplex PCR, yet TCRdb's version contains in-frame clones alone and is incomplete. V and J calls and clone size are as listed in that table; D and trimming were resolved from the DNA. The table records 300,000 to 400,000 clones, around nine tenths of them present only once. This CDR3 is built from 12 residues. Germline CDR1 GTSNPN, CDR2 SVGIG (reference sequence). Between the trimmed V and J ends, which lost 0 bases and 3 bases, there was a span of 4 bases. The sample consisted of peripheral blood. V and J are TRBV30 and TRBJ2-3; D is uncertain. The receptor comes from a man between 45 and 60 years old with active or convalescent COVID-19. The CDR3 sequence is CAWSVQTDTQYF. CDR3 coding DNA: TGTGCCTGGAGTGTACAGACAGATACGCAGTATTTT.